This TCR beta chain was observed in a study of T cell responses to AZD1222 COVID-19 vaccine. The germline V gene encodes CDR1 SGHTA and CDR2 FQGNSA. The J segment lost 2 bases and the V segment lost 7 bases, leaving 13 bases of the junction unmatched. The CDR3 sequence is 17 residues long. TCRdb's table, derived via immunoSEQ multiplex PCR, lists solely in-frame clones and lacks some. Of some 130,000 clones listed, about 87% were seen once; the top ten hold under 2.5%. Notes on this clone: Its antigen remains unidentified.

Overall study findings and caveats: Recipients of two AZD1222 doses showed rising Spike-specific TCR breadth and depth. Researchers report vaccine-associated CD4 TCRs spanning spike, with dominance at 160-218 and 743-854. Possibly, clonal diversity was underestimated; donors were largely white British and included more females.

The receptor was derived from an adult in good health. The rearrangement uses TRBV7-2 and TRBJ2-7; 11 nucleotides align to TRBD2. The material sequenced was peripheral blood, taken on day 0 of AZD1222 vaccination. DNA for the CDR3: TGTGCCAGCACCCAGGTCTCTAGCGGGAGGCCGACCTACGAGCAGTACTTC. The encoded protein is CASTQVSSGRPTYEQYF.